This record covers a single T cell receptor beta chain. The germline V gene has CDR1 MDHEN and CDR2 SYDVKM. The J segment lost 2 bases and the V segment lost 5 bases, leaving 6 bases of the junction unmatched. The CDR3 runs 14 residues. The record originates from a study of T cell changes during pregnancy in multiple sclerosis. The table came from immunoSEQ multiplex PCR; TCRdb's copy has only in-frame clones and leaves some out. Found here are more than 90,000 clones, roughly 90% of them singletons; the top ten hold 1.5%. Sequencing was performed on peripheral blood, taken in the first trimester of pregnancy. The chain couples TRBV28 to TRBJ2-7; 7 nucleotides agree with TRBD1. This TCR came from a female donor with multiple sclerosis, enrolled in a pregnancy study. CDR3 nucleotides: TGTGCCAGCAGTCCCGGGACAGCGACCTACGAGCAGTACTTC. This translates into CASSPGTATYEQYF.